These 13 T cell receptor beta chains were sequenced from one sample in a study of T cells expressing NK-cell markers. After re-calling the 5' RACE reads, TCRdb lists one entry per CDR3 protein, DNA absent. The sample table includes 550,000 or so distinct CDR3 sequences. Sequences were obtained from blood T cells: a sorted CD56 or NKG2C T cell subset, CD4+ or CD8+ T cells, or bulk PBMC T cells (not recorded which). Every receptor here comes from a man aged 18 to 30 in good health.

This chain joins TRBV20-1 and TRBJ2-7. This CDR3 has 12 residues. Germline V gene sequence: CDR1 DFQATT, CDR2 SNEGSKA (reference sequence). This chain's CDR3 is CSARKEMNEQYF.

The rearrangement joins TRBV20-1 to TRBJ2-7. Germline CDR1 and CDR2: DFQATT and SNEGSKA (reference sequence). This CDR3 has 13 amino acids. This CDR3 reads CSVDGTFSYEQYF.

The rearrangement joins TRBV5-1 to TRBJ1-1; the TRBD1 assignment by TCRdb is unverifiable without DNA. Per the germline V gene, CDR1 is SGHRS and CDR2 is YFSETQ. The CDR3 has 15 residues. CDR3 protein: CASRQMGQVNTEAFF. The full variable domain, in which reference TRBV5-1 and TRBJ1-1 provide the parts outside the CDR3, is KAGVTQTPRYLIKTRGQQVTLSCSPISGHRSVSWYQQTPGQGLQFLFEYFSETQRNKGNFPGRFSGRQFSNSRSEMNVSTLELGDSALYLCASRQMGQVNTEAFFGQGTRLTVV.

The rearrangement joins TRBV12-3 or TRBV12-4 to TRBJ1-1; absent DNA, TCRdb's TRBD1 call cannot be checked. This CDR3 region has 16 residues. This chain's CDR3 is CASSLAKGASNTEAFF.

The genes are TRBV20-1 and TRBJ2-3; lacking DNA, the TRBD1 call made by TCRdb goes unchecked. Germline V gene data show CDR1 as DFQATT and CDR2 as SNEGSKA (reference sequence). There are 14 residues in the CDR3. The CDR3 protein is CSATVGLRTDTQYF.

The CDR3 protein is CASSAALGGSDEQFF. The V call is TRBV5-1, the J call TRBJ2-1; TCRdb names TRBD1, which stays unverified in the absence of DNA. CDR1 is SGHRS, CDR2 YFSETQ, per germline. The CDR3 totals 15 residues.

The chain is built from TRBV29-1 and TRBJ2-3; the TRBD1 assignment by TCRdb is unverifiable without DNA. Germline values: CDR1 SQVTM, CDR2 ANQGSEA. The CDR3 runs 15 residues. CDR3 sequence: CSGEGDRGGTDTQYF.

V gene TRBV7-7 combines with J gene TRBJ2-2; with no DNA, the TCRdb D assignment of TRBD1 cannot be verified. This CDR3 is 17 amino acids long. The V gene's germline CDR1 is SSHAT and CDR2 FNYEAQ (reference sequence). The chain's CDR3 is CASSSRLSPGPSGELFF.

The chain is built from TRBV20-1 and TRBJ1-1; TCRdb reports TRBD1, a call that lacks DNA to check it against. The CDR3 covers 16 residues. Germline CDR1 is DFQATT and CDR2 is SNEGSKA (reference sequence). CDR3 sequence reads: CSASWGANRPNTEAFF.

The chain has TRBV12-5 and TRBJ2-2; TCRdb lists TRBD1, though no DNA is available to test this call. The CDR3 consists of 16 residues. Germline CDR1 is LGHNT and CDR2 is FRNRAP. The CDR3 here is CASAMTRQGDTGELFF.

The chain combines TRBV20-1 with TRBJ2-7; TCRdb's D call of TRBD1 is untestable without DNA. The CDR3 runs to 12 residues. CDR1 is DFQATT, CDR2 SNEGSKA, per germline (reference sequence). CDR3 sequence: CAAGPDSYEQYF.

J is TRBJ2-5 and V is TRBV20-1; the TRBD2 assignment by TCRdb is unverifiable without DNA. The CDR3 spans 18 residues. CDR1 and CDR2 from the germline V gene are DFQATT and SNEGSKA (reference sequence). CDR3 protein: CSARDLAGGPTHQETQYF.

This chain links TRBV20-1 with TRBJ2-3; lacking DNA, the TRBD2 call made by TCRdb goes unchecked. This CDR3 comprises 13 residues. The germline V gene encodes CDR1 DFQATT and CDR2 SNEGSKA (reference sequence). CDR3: CSVTGTGGNTQYF.